What follows is one TCR beta chain and its context. The length of the CDR3 is 15 residues. V gave up 6 bases and J gave up 0 bases, with 12 bases separating them. The germline V gene has CDR1 MNHEY and CDR2 SVGAGI. The data stem from a study of blood T cell repertoires in COVID-19. Original handling: Amplified reference gene primers provided the basis for estimating nucleated cell counts. TCRdb's copy holds only in-frame clones and misses some; the assay was immunoSEQ multiplex PCR. V, J and clone size were drawn from that table, and D and trimming were deduced from the DNA. Of around 240,000 clones in the sample, around 83% were seen once.

The J gene is TRBJ1-5, the V gene TRBV6-5, with D maybe TRBD1 (5 bases). The TCR originated in a woman aged 50 to 60 with acute or convalescent COVID-19. The specimen was peripheral blood. DNA of the CDR3: TGTGCCAGCAGAAAGGACACATATAGCAATCAGCCCCAGCATTTT. The encoded protein is CASRKDTYSNQPQHF.